Presented here are 4 T cell receptor beta chains from one specimen sequenced in a study of naive CD8 T cells in extremely preterm neonates. The assay was immunoSEQ multiplex PCR, and TCRdb's table has in-frame clones only and misses some. In the table there are roughly 5,500 clones, approximately 96% of which are singletons. What was sequenced was naive CD8+ T cells from blood. These receptors all stem from a human donor in good health.

CDR3 amino acids: CSVDRGGSGPRTDTQYF. For the CDR3, the DNA is TGCAGCGTCGACAGGGGGGGGAGTGGCCCGCGCACAGATACGCAGTATTTT. V and J are TRBV29-1 and TRBJ2-3; 9 bases match TRBD1. The CDR3 length is 17 residues. The V gene end was trimmed by 6 bases and the J gene end by 1 base; junction bases not matched to a gene: 14. Germline V gene sequence: CDR1 SQVTM, CDR2 ANQGSEA.

This chain links TRBV19 with TRBJ1-2, with D hard to call. V shed 5 bases and J shed 2 bases, with 9 bases lying between them. CDR3 length: 13 amino acids. The germline CDR1 and CDR2 sequences are LNHDA and SQIVND (reference sequence). The CDR3, as DNA: TGTGCCAGTAGTTTACAGCAAAACTATGGCTACACCTTC. It is translated as CASSLQQNYGYTF.

This chain joins TRBV4-1 and TRBJ2-1; 8 bases fit TRBD1. V lost 1 base and J lost 6; bases outside the gene matches: 8. The germline V gene has CDR1 MGHRA and CDR2 YSYEKL. The CDR3 is made up of 16 amino acids. This CDR3 is CASSQGQGAVGNEQFF. CDR3 nucleotides: TGCGCCAGCAGCCAAGGCCAGGGGGCCGTCGGCAATGAGCAGTTCTTC.

V gene TRBV11-2 combines with J gene TRBJ2-7; D is ambiguous. Deletions cut 5 bases from V and 6 bases from J, with 8 bases between. This CDR3 is built from 11 residues. CDR1 is SGHAT, CDR2 FQNNGV, per germline. The CDR3 spells CASSLYGEQYF. DNA of the CDR3: TGTGCCAGCAGCCTCTATGGCGAGCAGTACTTC.